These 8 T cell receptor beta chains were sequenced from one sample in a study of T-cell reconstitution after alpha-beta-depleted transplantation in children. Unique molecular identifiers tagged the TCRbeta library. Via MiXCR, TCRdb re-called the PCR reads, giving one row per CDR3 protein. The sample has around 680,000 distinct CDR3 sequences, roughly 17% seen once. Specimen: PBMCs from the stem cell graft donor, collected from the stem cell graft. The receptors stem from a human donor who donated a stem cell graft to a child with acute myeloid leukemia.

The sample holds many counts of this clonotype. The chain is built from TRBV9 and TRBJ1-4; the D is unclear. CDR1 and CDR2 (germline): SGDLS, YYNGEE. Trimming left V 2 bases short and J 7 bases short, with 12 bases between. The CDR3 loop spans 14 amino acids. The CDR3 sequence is CASSVTGSGEKLFF. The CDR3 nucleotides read TGTGCCAGCAGCGTCACGGGGAGCGGTGAAAAACTGTTTTTT.

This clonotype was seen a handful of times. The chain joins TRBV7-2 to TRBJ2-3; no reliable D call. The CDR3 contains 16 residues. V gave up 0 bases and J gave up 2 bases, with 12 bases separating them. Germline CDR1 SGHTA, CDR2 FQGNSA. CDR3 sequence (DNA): TGTGCCAGCAGCTTAGCGCTGACGACTCCCACAGATACGCAGTATTTT. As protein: CASSLALTTPTDTQYF.

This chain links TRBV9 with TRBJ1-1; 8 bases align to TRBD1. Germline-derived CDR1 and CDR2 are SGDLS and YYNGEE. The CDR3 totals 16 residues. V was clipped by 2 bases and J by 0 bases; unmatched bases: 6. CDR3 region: CASSVSDRDMNTEAFF. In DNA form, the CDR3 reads TGTGCCAGCAGCGTCTCGGACAGGGACATGAACACTGAAGCTTTCTTT.

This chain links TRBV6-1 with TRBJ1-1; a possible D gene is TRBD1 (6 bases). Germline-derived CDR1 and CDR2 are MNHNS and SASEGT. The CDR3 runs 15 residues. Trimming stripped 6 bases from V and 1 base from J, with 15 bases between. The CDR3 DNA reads TGTGCCAGCAGGTCGCCCCCCAGGGGGAACACTGAAGCTTTCTTT. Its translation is CASRSPPRGNTEAFF.

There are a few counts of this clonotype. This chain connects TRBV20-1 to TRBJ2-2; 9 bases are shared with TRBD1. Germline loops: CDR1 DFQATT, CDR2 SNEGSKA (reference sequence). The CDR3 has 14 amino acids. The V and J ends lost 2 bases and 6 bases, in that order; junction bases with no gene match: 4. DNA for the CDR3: TGCAGTGCTAGAAAGCGGACAGGGGCCGGGGAGCTGTTTTTT. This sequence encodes CSARKRTGAGELFF.

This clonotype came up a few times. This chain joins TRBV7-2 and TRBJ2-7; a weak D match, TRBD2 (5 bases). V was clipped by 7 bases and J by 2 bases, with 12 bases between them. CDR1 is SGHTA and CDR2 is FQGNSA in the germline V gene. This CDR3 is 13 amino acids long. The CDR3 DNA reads TGTGCCAGCACCTTTGCGGAGGCCTACGAGCAGTACTTC. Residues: CASTFAEAYEQYF.

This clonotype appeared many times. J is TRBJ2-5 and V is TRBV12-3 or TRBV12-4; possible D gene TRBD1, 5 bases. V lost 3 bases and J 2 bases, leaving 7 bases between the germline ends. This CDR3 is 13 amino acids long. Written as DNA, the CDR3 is TGTGCCAGCAGTTTCGACAGACAAGAGACCCAGTACTTC. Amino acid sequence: CASSFDRQETQYF.

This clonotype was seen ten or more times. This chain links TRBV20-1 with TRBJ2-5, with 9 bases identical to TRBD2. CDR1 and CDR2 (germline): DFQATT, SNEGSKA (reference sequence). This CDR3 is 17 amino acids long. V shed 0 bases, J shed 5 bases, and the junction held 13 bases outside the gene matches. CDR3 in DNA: TGCAGTGCTAGAGATCATGTTAGCGGGGGTTACACGGAGACCCAGTACTTC. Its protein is CSARDHVSGGYTETQYF.